A selection of T cell receptor beta chains follows, all from one sample in a study of neurological immune-mediated disorders. TCRdb re-called the 5' RACE reads through MiXCR, storing one row per CDR3 protein. Here the sample spans over 55,000 distinct CDR3 sequences, roughly 9.7% being singletons. The sequenced sample was PBMCs. These receptors all stem from a man younger than 40 in good health. Each CDR3 is given without its conserved first and last residue.

CDR3 length,J gene,V gene,CDR3 protein
12,TRBJ2-3,TRBV20-1,SARWDRVTDTQY
12,TRBJ2-3,TRBV7-8,ASSLGQGGIMQY
11,TRBJ1-2,TRBV20-1,SEADLGAHGCT
11,TRBJ2-3,TRBV5-1,ASSESPADTQY
11,TRBJ2-7,TRBV5-1,ASSLSADYEQY
12,TRBJ1-1,TRBV9,ASSQEGYGTEAF
14,TRBJ2-5,TRBV10-3,AISEPVLAGRTSQY
12,TRBJ1-1,TRBV7-9,ASSSMTVNTEAF
10,TRBJ2-7,TRBV2,ASEGPVGEQY
11,TRBJ1-5,TRBV20-1,SASTGPNQPQH
11,TRBJ2-7,TRBV20-1,SALRSSAYEQY
13,TRBJ1-4,TRBV5-1,ASSLKTGGEEKLF
13,TRBJ1-4,TRBV19,ASSQDRDANEKLF
10,TRBJ1-1,TRBV20-1,SARTGGTEAF
13,TRBJ2-7,TRBV5-6,ASSLRLAGLYEQY
14,TRBJ2-5,TRBV20-1,SAREPNNRVQETQY
13,TRBJ2-7,TRBV27,ASRPGGLGTYEQY
14,TRBJ2-3,TRBV20-1,SASRSGGWDPDTQY
11,TRBJ2-5,TRBV29-1,SLDATGRETQY
10,TRBJ1-6,TRBV3-1,ASKRGNSPLH
14,TRBJ1-1,TRBV5-5,ASSLINRALNTEAF
16,TRBJ2-1,TRBV5-1,ASSLVGSGRAGEDEQF
9,TRBJ1-1,TRBV6-5,ASCSPAEAF
13,TRBJ2-2,TRBV4-2,ASSSRTENTGELF
11,TRBJ2-7,TRBV27,ASRASGSNEQY
9,TRBJ2-7,TRBV12-3/TRBV12-4,ASSLGREQY
12,TRBJ1-1,TRBV2,ASSRAGGNTEAF
13,TRBJ2-1,TRBV29-1,SVPGLSSSYNEQF
13,TRBJ1-2,TRBV5-1,ASSLGGGPSYGYT
15,TRBJ2-5,TRBV5-1,ASSLGVPDANQETQY
13,TRBJ2-5,TRBV14,ASSQENRHIETQY
15,TRBJ2-1,TRBV21-1,ASSAKEAFTRSNEQF
13,TRBJ2-3,TRBV18,ASSPHPGSADTQY
18,TRBJ2-1,TRBV12-5,ASGRYLGGALPSSYNEQF
14,TRBJ1-5,TRBV24-1,ATSDWDSSGNQPQH
13,TRBJ2-1,TRBV7-2,ASSLGAGGLNEQF
13,TRBJ2-1,TRBV20-1,SARVSERPDNEQF
11,TRBJ2-1,TRBV6-6,ASGASSYNEQF
12,TRBJ2-7,TRBV27,ASSPIPRRYEQY
13,TRBJ2-3,TRBV28,AGSPGAVATDTQY
11,TRBJ2-5,TRBV28,ASIRDSRETQY
18,TRBJ2-1,TRBV4-2,ASSPPEYTSAPKRDNEQF
10,TRBJ1-4,TRBV15,ATSRDQGKLF
13,TRBJ1-2,TRBV5-1,ASSLAGGGGSGYT
10,TRBJ1-2,TRBV12-3/TRBV12-4,ASSSQNYGYT
9,TRBJ2-5,TRBV24-1,ATSDFETQY
12,TRBJ1-1,TRBV19,ASSHQGVNTEAF
14,TRBJ2-7,TRBV29-1,SVSIGLERTTYEQY